The TCR beta chain under discussion was sequenced for a study of a mutant IDH1 vaccine in newly diagnosed glioma. Across the whole study: Sex distribution of treated patients was approximately 60% male and approximately 38% female; mean age was around 40 years. Earlier treatment was radiotherapy, temozolomide, or both, with most getting both. The study, taken as a whole, reports: Top-clonotype changes in peripheral T cells seemed unrelated to pseudoprogression.

V lost 3 bases, J lost 7 bases, and 21 bases lay in between. This CDR3 is built from 16 residues. From germline, CDR1 is MGHRA and CDR2 YSYEKL. This clone has just a few counts. Antigen specificity is unknown. Measured with immunoSEQ multiplex PCR; TCRdb has only the in-frame clones, and not every one. The repertoire holds about 25,000 clones, with approximately 80% as singletons. Time point specified: week 5, during vaccination. A 20-mer mutant IDH1 peptide at 300 ug was injected subcutaneously with topical imiquimod. The astrocytomas were IDH1-mutant, ATRX-negative, and WHO grade 3 or 4. The receptor comes from a man between 40 and 49 years old with glioma. Sample: PBMCs, taken from a glioma patient whose treatment included an IDH1 peptide vaccine. V is TRBV4-1 and J is TRBJ1-2; no clear D. The CDR3 DNA is TGCGCCAGCAGCCACGAGCCCAACGATCTTCTTGGTGGCTACACCTTC. This gives the protein CASSHEPNDLLGGYTF.